This paragraph reports one T cell receptor (beta chain). The antigen remains undetermined. It is likely a read error, because the conserved phenylalanine at the end of the CDR3 is missing. No DNA is shown, since the ends of the CDR3 on it are uncertain; the CDR3 is the one TCRdb lists. This entry belongs to a study of shared clonotypes between healthy human individuals. Notes on the study in general: The expectation was that sequencing depth would affect clonotype sharing among donors.

Cells designated naive CD8 were CD45RO-negative and were positively selected for CCR7, with terminally differentiated effector memory CD45RA+ cells excluded. In the original workflow: ImmunoSEQ output held junction-only sequences without quality scores, so filtering differed. Clones were sequenced by immunoSEQ multiplex PCR, and TCRdb holds only the in-frame ones, with some missing. The V and J calls and clone size come from that table; D and trimming were worked out from the DNA. The sample has 660,000 or so clones, around 96% seen once. This clonotype was sampled from a woman in her thirties in good health. The sample taken for sequencing was naive CD8+ T cells sorted from blood.

The CDR3 spells CASSNPSPG. This chain uses TRBV19 with TRBJ2-4. From its first to its last residue, the CDR3 has 9 amino acids. The germline gives CDR1 LNHDA, CDR2 SQIVND (reference sequence).